The 2 T cell receptor beta chains below all came from one sample that was sequenced in a study of response to subunit inactivated influenza vaccine. TCRdb reanalysed the RT-PCR reads using MiXCR and keeps one entry per CDR3 protein. The sample includes approximately 520,000 distinct CDR3 sequences, 25% seen only once; the top ten take 1.9%. The sample was CD4+ T cells sorted from PBMCs, taken 4 to 6 days after vaccination. The origin of the receptors is a man aged 50-60 years who received an inactivated influenza vaccine.

The rearrangement joins TRBV20-1 to TRBJ2-2, with 10 bases matching TRBD1. CDR1 is DFQATT and CDR2 is SNEGSKA in the germline V gene (reference sequence). The CDR3 is 16 residues long. V shed 3 bases, J shed 6 bases, and the junction held 10 bases outside the gene matches. The DNA for the CDR3 is TGCAGTGCTAGGAGTTCCGGGACAGGGGTATCCGGGGAGCTGTTTTTT. Amino acid sequence: CSARSSGTGVSGELFF.

This clonotype was recorded a few times. The J gene is TRBJ1-6, the V gene TRBV10-3; a possible D gene is TRBD1 (6 bases). Germline lookup yields CDR1 ENHRY and CDR2 SYGVKD. The CDR3 spans 16 residues. Trimming removed 2 bases at V and 0 bases at J, with 8 bases between. The CDR3 bases are TGTGCCATCAGTGAGGGACAGAGCTCCTATAATTCACCCCTCCACTTT. Encoded protein: CAISEGQSSYNSPLHF.